These T cell receptor beta chains were read from a single sample in a study of blood T cell repertoires in COVID-19. Using immunoSEQ multiplex PCR, the repertoire was profiled, and TCRdb retains in-frame clones only, with some absent. The sample records about 53,000 clones, 77% being singletons. The sequencing input was peripheral blood. The origin of the receptors is a man aged 65 to 85 with active or convalescent COVID-19. Each CDR3 is given with its conserved first and last residue. The D gene is left open where the match is weak. For some rows the clone size is stated as once, few or many, or as a class when expanded; others skip it.

V gene: TRBV2; clone size: .; J gene: TRBJ2-5; D gene: .; CDR3 DNA: TGTGCCAGCATCCGAACAGGGTCGTCAGAGACCCAGTACTTC; CDR3 protein: CASIRTGSSETQYF
V gene: TRBV6-5; clone size: .; J gene: TRBJ1-1; D gene: .; CDR3 DNA: TGTGCCAGCAGGGTGGACCAGGGGAGCACTGAAGCTTTCTTT; CDR3 protein: CASRVDQGSTEAFF
V gene: TRBV18; clone size: .; J gene: TRBJ1-5; D gene: TRBD1; CDR3 DNA: TGTGCCAGCTCACTCACGACAGGGGTAAATCAGCCCCAGCATTTT; CDR3 protein: CASSLTTGVNQPQHF
V gene: TRBV19; clone size: .; J gene: TRBJ1-5; D gene: .; CDR3 DNA: TGTGCCAGTATCCCACAGGGCAGCGGCCGCAATCAGCCCCAGCATTTT; CDR3 protein: CASIPQGSGRNQPQHF
V gene: TRBV11-2; clone size: .; J gene: TRBJ1-4; D gene: .; CDR3 DNA: TGTGCCAGCAGCTTAACCGGGGGGGAAAAACTGTTTTTT; CDR3 protein: CASSLTGGEKLFF
V gene: TRBV6-6; clone size: few; J gene: TRBJ2-7; D gene: TRBD1; CDR3 DNA: TGTGCCAGCAGTCCTCGGGACAGGGGCGGCTACTCCTACGAGCAGTACTTC; CDR3 protein: CASSPRDRGGYSYEQYF
V gene: TRBV5-4; clone size: .; J gene: TRBJ1-1; D gene: TRBD1; CDR3 DNA: TGTGCCAGCAGCCGGGACAGCTTAAGCACTGAAGCTTTCTTT; CDR3 protein: CASSRDSLSTEAFF
V gene: TRBV7-2; clone size: .; J gene: TRBJ2-1; D gene: TRBD2; CDR3 DNA: TGTGCCAGCAGCTTAGGCGGGAGTTACAATGAGCAGTTCTTC; CDR3 protein: CASSLGGSYNEQFF
V gene: TRBV9; clone size: .; J gene: TRBJ1-2; D gene: .; CDR3 DNA: TGTGCCAGCAGCGCATCGACAGGAGGAGGTGGCTACACCTTC; CDR3 protein: CASSASTGGGGYTF
V gene: TRBV19; clone size: .; J gene: TRBJ1-5; D gene: .; CDR3 DNA: TGTGCCAGTAGTATCACAGGGACGTATAGCAATCAGCCCCAGCATTTT; CDR3 protein: CASSITGTYSNQPQHF
V gene: TRBV18; clone size: .; J gene: TRBJ1-5; D gene: TRBD1; CDR3 DNA: TGTGCCAGCTCACCAGGGACAGGGGGCAATCAGCCCCAGCATTTT; CDR3 protein: CASSPGTGGNQPQHF
V gene: TRBV6-5; clone size: .; J gene: TRBJ1-6; D gene: .; CDR3 DNA: TGTGCCAGCAGACGGGGATCACATAATTCACCCCTCCACTTT; CDR3 protein: CASRRGSHNSPLHF
V gene: TRBV6-6; clone size: .; J gene: TRBJ2-7; D gene: TRBD1; CDR3 DNA: TGTGCCAGCAGCTCGAGGTTGCGGACAGGGGGCGTTCGGGGCGAATACGAGCAGTACTTC; CDR3 protein: CASSSRLRTGGVRGEYEQYF
V gene: TRBV7-6; clone size: few; J gene: TRBJ1-5; D gene: TRBD1; CDR3 DNA: TGTGCCAGCAGCCCCGGGACAGGACAAAATCAGCCCCAGCATTTT; CDR3 protein: CASSPGTGQNQPQHF
V gene: TRBV12-5; clone size: .; J gene: TRBJ1-1; D gene: .; CDR3 DNA: TGTGCTAGTGGTCCGGGATCCAGGGGCCCTGAAGCTTTCTTT; CDR3 protein: CASGPGSRGPEAFF
V gene: TRBV4-1; clone size: .; J gene: TRBJ2-5; D gene: .; CDR3 DNA: TGCGCCAGCAGCCAAGAGAAGACGCGCCCCCTGGCGGCATTCGGGACCCAGTACTTC; CDR3 protein: CASSQEKTRPLAAFGTQYF
V gene: TRBV30; clone size: .; J gene: TRBJ2-7; D gene: .; CDR3 DNA: TGTGCCTGGAGTATTTCAGCGGTAAGCTCCTACGAGCAGTACTTC; CDR3 protein: CAWSISAVSSYEQYF
V gene: TRBV7-9; clone size: .; J gene: TRBJ2-7; D gene: TRBD2; CDR3 DNA: TGTGCCAGCAGCTCGTCCCAAGGGGCGGGAGGGCTCAAAACCTACGAGCAGTACTTC; CDR3 protein: CASSSSQGAGGLKTYEQYF
V gene: TRBV7-9; clone size: .; J gene: TRBJ2-7; D gene: .; CDR3 DNA: TGTGCCAGCAGCCAACCGGCACAGGGCCACCCGACTAACTTCTACGAGCAGTACTTC; CDR3 protein: CASSQPAQGHPTNFYEQYF
V gene: TRBV19; clone size: few; J gene: TRBJ2-3; D gene: .; CDR3 DNA: TGTGCCAGTAGTAGGGACACCTCTAGCACAGATACGCAGTATTTT; CDR3 protein: CASSRDTSSTDTQYF
V gene: TRBV5-1; clone size: .; J gene: TRBJ2-1; D gene: TRBD1; CDR3 DNA: TGCGCCAGCAGCCCCGGGGCAGGGGGCTACAATGAGCAGTTCTTC; CDR3 protein: CASSPGAGGYNEQFF
V gene: TRBV4-1; clone size: .; J gene: TRBJ2-3; D gene: .; CDR3 DNA: TGCGCCAGCAGCCAAGGCGGACTCCTAGGGGATACGCAGTATTTT; CDR3 protein: CASSQGGLLGDTQYF
V gene: TRBV9; clone size: .; J gene: TRBJ1-1; D gene: .; CDR3 DNA: TGTGCCAGCAGCGTAGGACAGGAGAACACTGAAGCTTTCTTT; CDR3 protein: CASSVGQENTEAFF
V gene: TRBV7-8; clone size: .; J gene: TRBJ1-2; D gene: .; CDR3 DNA: TGTGCCAGCAACTCCCGGGAGGGCGGCTATGGCTACACCTTC; CDR3 protein: CASNSREGGYGYTF
V gene: TRBV5-1; clone size: .; J gene: TRBJ1-3; D gene: .; CDR3 DNA: TGCGCCAGCATATTGTCGGGGGGCCACTCTGGAAACACCATATATTTT; CDR3 protein: CASILSGGHSGNTIYF
V gene: TRBV7-8; clone size: .; J gene: TRBJ1-1; D gene: .; CDR3 DNA: TGTGCCAGCAGGGCCAGACACACGAACACTGAAGCTTTCTTT; CDR3 protein: CASRARHTNTEAFF
V gene: TRBV25-1; clone size: .; J gene: TRBJ1-5; D gene: .; CDR3 DNA: TGTGCCAGCAGTGAATTCGCAAGCGGTAATCAGCCCCAGCATTTT; CDR3 protein: CASSEFASGNQPQHF
V gene: TRBV28; clone size: .; J gene: TRBJ1-2; D gene: .; CDR3 DNA: TGTGCCAGCAGTTCCACCGGGCCAGCGGGAGGCTACACCTTC; CDR3 protein: CASSSTGPAGGYTF
V gene: TRBV5-1; clone size: .; J gene: TRBJ2-7; D gene: .; CDR3 DNA: TGCGCCAGCAGCTTCCAGGGGTTGTTTTACGAGCAGTACTTC; CDR3 protein: CASSFQGLFYEQYF
V gene: TRBV5-1; clone size: .; J gene: TRBJ2-1; D gene: TRBD2; CDR3 DNA: TGCGCCAGCAGCCTCGGTAGCGGGACGAACTACAATGAGCAGTTCTTC; CDR3 protein: CASSLGSGTNYNEQFF
V gene: TRBV4-1; clone size: .; J gene: TRBJ1-1; D gene: .; CDR3 DNA: TGCGCCAGCAGCCAACGAGTCTCTCCGGAGATCACTGAAGCTTTCTTT; CDR3 protein: CASSQRVSPEITEAFF
V gene: TRBV24-1; clone size: .; J gene: TRBJ2-1; D gene: TRBD1; CDR3 DNA: TGTGCCACCAGTGATTATCGGGGACAGAACTACAATGAGCAGTTCTTC; CDR3 protein: CATSDYRGQNYNEQFF
V gene: TRBV30; clone size: .; J gene: TRBJ2-1; D gene: .; CDR3 DNA: TGTGCCTGGAGTGTACAAAGCGGAGGTTACAATGAGCAGTTCTTC; CDR3 protein: CAWSVQSGGYNEQFF
V gene: TRBV28; clone size: once; J gene: TRBJ1-6; D gene: .; CDR3 DNA: TGTGCCAGCGCGAGCCCGTCCCAGGGCTGGTCACCCCTCCACTTT; CDR3 protein: CASASPSQGWSPLHF
V gene: TRBV3-1/TRBV3-2; clone size: .; J gene: TRBJ1-1; D gene: .; CDR3 DNA: TGTGCCAGCAGCCATAGATCGAGGAGCACTGAAGCTTTCTTT; CDR3 protein: CASSHRSRSTEAFF